What follows is one T cell receptor beta chain and its context. The antigen it recognizes is unknown. No qualities accompany the bases; no much larger clone lies one base away. Taken from cysteine to phenylalanine, the CDR3 has 13 residues. Only the CDR3 portion is preserved as DNA: 39 bases, with reading frame beginning at the first base. The germline V gene provides CDR1 SNHLY and CDR2 FYNNEI. A distance of 8 bases separates the germline ends of V and J, which lose 2 bases and 4 bases respectively. The data originate from a study of vaccination and CD4 T cells after COVID-19 (dated by TCRdb to between 2021 and 2024). Broadly, across the study: The convalescent cohort included six males and four females, with two Hispanic individuals, seven Caucasians, two Asians and one multiracial person. Participants got two doses of the Pfizer-BioNTech BNT162b2 vaccine (n=8) or two doses of the Moderna mRNA-1273 vaccine (n=2). Post-COVID blood samples were collected from convalescent patients a median of around 100 days after diagnosis, with a range of roughly 30 to 161 days. The time from the second vaccine dose to post-vaccine blood sampling had a median of roughly 77 days and ranged from roughly 12 to 241 days. Culture stimuli were overlapping spike peptide pools from SARS-CoV-2 and from the common cold coronaviruses HCoV-NL63, HCoV-OC43 and HCoV-229E. As controls, cultures received a CEFX viral epitope pool (the positive control), an HIV-1 Nef peptide pool (the negative control), or no peptide at all. In around 9 COVID-19 convalescent patients and several infection-naive healthy vaccine recipients, researchers compared the spike-specific CD4+ TCR repertoire from before mRNA vaccination with the repertoire from after. The investigation overall reported the following: Although the median number of SARS-CoV-2-reactive clonotypes went up from around 20 after infection to some 40 after vaccination, the increase was not significant. Nearly all vaccine-specific clones in convalescent patients (304 of 307) were mono-reactive for SARS-CoV-2 spike rather than cross-reactive with common cold coronaviruses. In convalescent patients, a median roughly 88% of post-vaccine SARS-CoV-2-reactive clones were detected only after vaccination, suggesting vaccine-specific priming. Relatively few convalescent patients were included in the study, and early timepoints after natural infection were not analyzed.

Library generation was performed with PCR. DNA from cultured CD4+ T cells underwent TCR sequencing with the Oncomine TCR Beta short-read assay at the Johns Hopkins FTIC core. Genomic DNA was extracted from the cultured CD4+ T cells with the QIAamp micro DNA kit. Oncomine TCR Beta libraries made from cultured CD4+ T cells were pooled using unique dual indexes and sequenced on an Illumina iSeq 100. The authors' pipeline ran thus. Non-productive sequences were removed, and CDR3s not starting with C, not ending with F or W, or shorter than 7 amino acids were discarded. Antigen-specific clonotypes were identified using the MANAFEST web application through comparison of peptide-stimulated wells with reference and other culture wells. An FDR below 0.05, an odds ratio above 5, and a productive frequency above 0.1% in at least two of three replicate wells were required for clones to be considered positive. A clonotype counted as cross-reactive if it showed significant expansion both in the SARS-CoV-2 spike wells and in at least one common cold coronavirus spike condition. Similarity between CDR3 sequences was evaluated in R version 3.6.1 using Levenshtein distances (stringdist) and unrooted phylogenetic trees (ape). The raw public reads went through TCRdb reprocessing: fastp at Q25, MiXCR clone calling, in-frame beta chains kept. CDR3 protein sequences are deduplicated, and each keeps its most common genes and DNA. TCRdb's processing, not the authors' own work, is the source of the V and J calls. This sample is represented by about 26,000 distinct CDR3 sequences; about 50% of them were singletons. Roughly 27% of the sample goes to the ten largest clones.

Explained via the paper, the treatment or condition label denotes: approximately 10-day PBMC culture with coronavirus spike peptide pools or control peptides (ViraFEST assay). The study used the ViraFEST assay, which expanded antigen-specific T cells with peptide pools and then identified expanded clonotypes by TCR sequencing. Negative nucleocapsid antibody tests taken both before and after vaccination confirmed that the healthy vaccine recipients had no prior SARS-CoV-2 infection. Roughly 2 million PBMCs per well were cultured in IMDM with approximately 5.2% human AB serum and 9 to 10 IU/ml IL-2, plus 10 ug/ml peptide pools. Half of the culture medium was replaced with fresh IL-2-containing medium on days 3 and 7. After about 11 days of culture, CD4+ T cells were isolated by negative selection using the EasySep CD4+ T cell isolation kit. Ficoll-Paque Plus gradient centrifugation was used to isolate PBMCs from whole blood, and the isolated PBMCs were then either used fresh or cryopreserved at -140C. In general, triplicate wells were set up for every culture condition.

This receptor was identified in a human donor who received a COVID-19 vaccine. The chain was built from TRBV2 and TRBJ1-1, with the D gene too uncertain to name. This specimen consisted of CD4+ T cells from blood, cultured in vitro, obtained before SARS-CoV-2 vaccination. Here is the DNA: TGTGCCAGCAGTGAACTTTCCACCACTGAAGCTTTCTTT. It translates as CASSELSTTEAFF.